A selection of T cell receptor beta chains follows, all from one sample in a study of tumor-infiltrating lymphocytes in localized non-small cell lung cancer. Sequencing was performed with immunoSEQ multiplex PCR; in TCRdb, only in-frame clones are kept and a portion is missing. The sample lists 16,000 or so clones; 55% to 80% were seen once. The sequenced sample consisted of lung tumor tissue. These receptors were taken from a human donor with non-small cell lung cancer. The CDR3 runs from the conserved cysteine through the conserved F or W. The order of the fields is CDR3 length, V gene, clone size, D gene, J gene, CDR3 protein, CDR3 DNA. A D gene is named only where the DNA matches it firmly. Not all rows give a size; the values are once, few, many and, for expanded clones, a class.

14	TRBV14	-	-	TRBJ1-2	CASSPQTDYYGYTF	TGTGCCAGCAGTCCTCAGACAGATTACTATGGCTACACCTTC
16	TRBV10-3	once	TRBD2	TRBJ2-3	CAISERGGGSTDTQYF	TGTGCCATCAGTGAGAGGGGCGGGGGAAGCACAGATACGCAGTATTTT
15	TRBV9	few	-	TRBJ1-6	CASSVAVEDDSPLHF	TGTGCCAGCAGCGTAGCCGTGGAGGACGATTCACCCCTCCACTTT
19	TRBV18	-	TRBD1	TRBJ1-3	CASSSTPTGPRALGNTIYF	TGTGCCAGCTCATCAACTCCGACAGGGCCCCGCGCTCTCGGAAACACCATATATTTT
14	TRBV6-5	-	TRBD2	TRBJ2-5	CASSYSTGGKTQYF	TGTGCCAGCAGTTACTCGACGGGAGGAAAGACCCAGTACTTC
15	TRBV9	-	-	TRBJ2-6	CASSVASLGANVLTF	TGTGCCAGCAGCGTAGCGTCTCTGGGGGCCAACGTCCTGACTTTC
14	TRBV5-4	-	TRBD1	TRBJ2-5	CASSLDLGRGNQYF	TGTGCCAGCAGCTTGGATCTGGGCAGGGGGAATCAGTACTTC
13	TRBV27	-	-	TRBJ1-1	CASSFWKNTEAFF	TGTGCCAGCAGTTTTTGGAAGAACACTGAAGCTTTCTTT
16	TRBV4-2	few	-	TRBJ1-1	CASSQDLGDGDTEAFF	TGTGCCAGCAGCCAAGATTTGGGGGATGGGGACACTGAAGCTTTCTTT
15	TRBV19	-	-	TRBJ2-4	CASSPTVIAKNIQYF	TGTGCCAGTAGCCCGACAGTTATAGCCAAAAACATTCAGTACTTC
12	TRBV6-1	-	-	TRBJ1-2	CANSGTAWGYTF	TGTGCCAACTCGGGGACGGCTTGGGGCTACACCTTC
15	TRBV19	-	-	TRBJ1-2	CASSMAQAGSDGYTF	TGTGCCAGTAGTATGGCTCAGGCAGGGTCTGATGGCTACACCTTC
13	TRBV11-2	-	-	TRBJ1-2	CASSPRSNYGYTF	TGTGCCAGCAGCCCACGGTCAAACTATGGCTACACCTTC
14	TRBV27	-	-	TRBJ1-1	CASSLNSVKGEAFF	TGTGCCAGCAGTTTAAATTCAGTAAAGGGCGAAGCTTTCTTT
15	TRBV6-4	-	-	TRBJ1-3	CASSDSAGSGNTIYF	TGTGCCAGCAGTGACTCGGCAGGGTCCGGAAACACCATATATTTT
14	TRBV7-9	-	TRBD1	TRBJ2-7	CASSLNRGSYEQYF	TGTGCCAGCAGCTTAAACAGGGGTTCCTACGAGCAGTACTTC
15	TRBV11-1	medium-sized	-	TRBJ2-7	CASSAGQGRGYEQYF	TGTGCCAGCAGTGCAGGGCAGGGTAGGGGCTACGAGCAGTACTTC
15	TRBV2	-	-	TRBJ1-6	CASSGESSYNSPLHF	TGTGCCAGCAGCGGAGAGAGCTCCTATAATTCACCCCTCCACTTT
14	TRBV14	-	-	TRBJ2-5	CASSQRTGLETQYF	TGTGCCAGCAGTCAAAGAACAGGGTTGGAGACCCAGTACTTC
15	TRBV5-4	-	TRBD1	TRBJ2-3	CASSYPGQGSDTQYF	TGTGCCAGCAGCTATCCGGGACAGGGGTCAGATACGCAGTATTTT
15	TRBV5-1	once	-	TRBJ2-5	CASSLVSVAGETQYF	TGCGCCAGCAGCTTGGTCTCCGTTGCGGGAGAGACCCAGTACTTC
14	TRBV9	-	-	TRBJ2-2	CASSKGGLNGELFF	TGTGCCAGCAGCAAAGGAGGACTAAACGGGGAGCTGTTTTTT
16	TRBV2	-	TRBD1	TRBJ2-3	CASSEGQGSGTDTQYF	TGTGCCAGCAGTGAAGGACAGGGGTCTGGCACAGATACGCAGTATTTT
14	TRBV7-3	-	-	TRBJ2-5	CASSLTIGEETQYF	TGTGCCAGCAGCTTAACGATCGGGGAGGAGACCCAGTACTTC
15	TRBV6-5	-	-	TRBJ2-1	CASRTTINSYNEQFF	TGTGCCAGCAGGACGACTATTAACTCCTACAATGAGCAGTTCTTC
14	TRBV2	-	-	TRBJ2-3	CASSEGQRTDTQYF	TGTGCCAGCAGTGAAGGTCAGCGCACAGATACGCAGTATTTT